The rows below give T cell receptor beta chains drawn from one sample of a study of lymphopenia after photon versus proton radiotherapy. Profiled with immunoSEQ multiplex PCR; TCRdb holds only in-frame clones, not every one. The data hold 42,000 or so clones, with about 80% observed a single time. Sequenced here: peripheral blood, sampled from a patient treated with proton-based radiotherapy. These receptors were obtained from a woman in her 70s with pancreatic cancer. Each CDR3 is given with its conserved first and last residue. D genes are given only for firm matches. Clone sizes are given selectively: once, few, many, or a class where the clone is expanded.

j_call | v_call | d_call | clone_size | cdr3_aa | cdr3_nt
TRBJ2-3 | TRBV19 | . | . | CASSITLISPDTQYF | TGTGCCAGTAGTATCACTCTAATTTCCCCAGATACGCAGTATTTT
TRBJ1-2 | TRBV4-3 | . | . | CASSQTGGSGYGYTF | TGCGCCAGCAGCCAGACGGGGGGATCCGGCTATGGCTACACCTTC
TRBJ1-1 | TRBV6-5 | . | . | CASSYDGSEITEAFF | TGTGCCAGCAGTTACGATGGGTCTGAGATCACTGAAGCTTTCTTT
TRBJ2-2 | TRBV7-2 | TRBD1 | . | CASSFYPGQGRTGELFF | TGTGCCAGCAGCTTTTATCCGGGACAGGGTCGTACCGGGGAGCTGTTTTTT
TRBJ2-7 | TRBV10-3 | TRBD2 | . | CATERGTSGSYEQYF | TGTGCCACTGAACGAGGGACTAGCGGATCCTACGAGCAGTACTTC
TRBJ2-7 | TRBV29-1 | . | . | CSVETLYEQYF | TGCAGCGTTGAAACTCTATACGAGCAGTACTTC
TRBJ2-3 | TRBV5-1 | . | . | CASSLAGQHGLRDTQYF | TGCGCCAGCAGCTTGGCCGGGCAACACGGTCTTCGGGATACGCAGTATTTT
TRBJ2-1 | TRBV7-3 | . | . | CASSHAGPNEQFF | TGTGCCAGCAGCCACGCGGGCCCGAATGAGCAGTTCTTC
TRBJ2-1 | TRBV7-9 | TRBD2 | . | CASSSGTSIGNEQFF | TGTGCCAGCAGCTCCGGGACTAGCATCGGCAATGAGCAGTTCTTC
TRBJ2-1 | TRBV28 | TRBD2 | . | CASSLSTSGRNEQFF | TGTGCCAGCAGTTTATCGACTAGCGGGAGGAATGAGCAGTTCTTC
TRBJ1-2 | TRBV21-1 | . | . | CASSNYGQGWGNYGYTF | TGTGCCAGCAGCAACTATGGACAGGGGTGGGGTAACTATGGCTACACCTTC
TRBJ2-2 | TRBV5-1 | . | . | CASSLEGGVTGELFF | TGCGCCAGCAGCTTGGAAGGGGGAGTTACCGGGGAGCTGTTTTTT
TRBJ1-4 | TRBV18 | . | . | CASSPPIKGREKLFF | TGTGCCAGCTCACCACCGATAAAGGGTCGGGAAAAACTGTTTTTT
TRBJ2-3 | TRBV7-2 | . | . | CASSPGDRAFSTDTQYF | TGTGCCAGCAGCCCTGGAGACAGAGCATTTAGCACAGATACGCAGTATTTT
TRBJ2-5 | TRBV21-1 | . | . | CASSKKARRGVGKETQYF | TGTGCCAGCAGCAAAAAGGCGCGGCGGGGAGTAGGTAAGGAGACCCAGTACTTC
TRBJ2-7 | TRBV27 | . | . | CASSLSGGYLEQYF | TGTGCCAGCAGTCTCTCGGGCGGTTACCTCGAGCAGTACTTC
TRBJ2-7 | TRBV7-9 | . | . | CASTQLKGYEQYF | TGTGCCAGCACCCAGCTTAAAGGCTACGAGCAGTACTTC
TRBJ2-7 | TRBV9 | TRBD1 | . | CASSPGQGAYEQYF | TGTGCCAGCAGTCCCGGACAGGGGGCTTACGAGCAGTACTTC
TRBJ2-7 | TRBV5-1 | TRBD1 | . | CASSRVAGGRYEQYF | TGCGCCAGCAGCCGGGTAGCAGGGGGCAGGTACGAGCAGTACTTC
TRBJ2-1 | TRBV7-9 | TRBD2 | few | CASSLGAKREGLNNEQFF | TGTGCCAGCAGCTTGGGGGCTAAGCGGGAGGGCCTGAACAATGAGCAGTTCTTC
TRBJ2-1 | TRBV28 | . | . | CASSSPIKGVEPYNEQFF | TGTGCCAGCAGTTCCCCAATTAAGGGTGTAGAACCCTACAATGAGCAGTTCTTC
TRBJ1-6 | TRBV5-8 | . | . | CASSSKGATGSAPLHF | TGTGCCAGCAGCTCCAAGGGTGCCACAGGCTCCGCACCCCTCCACTTT
TRBJ1-2 | TRBV2 | . | . | CASSEQTDGYTF | TGTGCCAGCAGTGAACAGACAGATGGCTACACCTTC
TRBJ1-2 | TRBV28 | TRBD1 | . | CASSFRDRLHGYTF | TGTGCCAGCAGTTTCCGGGACAGGTTGCATGGCTACACCTTC
TRBJ2-3 | TRBV9 | . | . | CASSVGVGTTDTQYF | TGTGCCAGCAGCGTAGGGGTAGGGACGACAGATACGCAGTATTTT
TRBJ2-7 | TRBV9 | TRBD2 | once | CASSPWTGTSKPYEQYF | TGTGCCAGCAGCCCATGGACTGGGACTAGCAAGCCCTACGAGCAGTACTTC
TRBJ2-5 | TRBV19 | . | . | CASSYIGGETQYF | TGTGCCAGTAGTTATATAGGGGGAGAGACCCAGTACTTC
TRBJ2-1 | TRBV6-5 | . | . | CASSYGNLLFF | TGTGCCAGCAGTTACGGAAACCTTCTTTTCTTC
TRBJ2-1 | TRBV9 | TRBD2 | . | CASSEKASGTYNEQFF | TGTGCCAGCAGCGAAAAGGCTAGCGGCACCTACAATGAGCAGTTCTTC
TRBJ2-1 | TRBV7-3 | TRBD1 | . | CASSRDTGGSYNEQFF | TGTGCCAGCAGCCGAGATACAGGGGGCTCCTACAATGAGCAGTTCTTC
TRBJ2-5 | TRBV15 | TRBD2 | . | CATSRVEGLAEETQYF | TGTGCCACCAGCAGAGTAGAGGGACTAGCGGAAGAGACCCAGTACTTC
TRBJ2-5 | TRBV2 | . | . | CASSRDSQGRETQYF | TGTGCCAGCAGTAGAGATTCACAGGGTCGAGAGACCCAGTACTTC
TRBJ2-3 | TRBV7-2 | . | . | CASSPSTDTQYF | TGTGCCAGCAGCCCTAGCACAGATACGCAGTATTTT
TRBJ2-3 | TRBV11-3 | . | . | CASSPGGSTDTQYF | TGTGCCAGCAGTCCCGGGGGTTCCACAGATACGCAGTATTTT
TRBJ2-1 | TRBV19 | . | few | CASREGPRENEQFF | TGTGCCAGTAGAGAGGGTCCCAGGGAAAATGAGCAGTTCTTC
TRBJ2-6 | TRBV5-6 | TRBD2 | . | CASSFLAGGIPSGANVLTF | TGTGCCAGCAGCTTCCTAGCGGGAGGGATTCCCTCTGGGGCCAACGTCCTGACTTTC
TRBJ2-5 | TRBV6-5 | TRBD1 | . | CASRKTGGRWETQYF | TGTGCCAGCAGAAAAACAGGGGGCAGGTGGGAGACCCAGTACTTC
TRBJ2-3 | TRBV6-5 | . | . | CASSYSILDKDTQYF | TGTGCCAGCAGTTACTCGATTCTGGACAAGGATACGCAGTATTTT